This T cell receptor (beta chain) was captured by sequencing in a study of cytomegalovirus exposure and HLA in healthy donors. When sampled, the donors appeared nominally healthy, though they likely had unrecorded immune exposures. Study-wide results and limits: In vitro work confirmed that a few CMV-associated chains recognize CMV antigens. Several V segments, TRBV6-2 and TRBV6-3 among them, could not be told apart and were dropped. TCR beta V- and J-gene trimming was later associated with a missense DCLRE1C variant.

The CDR3 consists of 12 residues. Germline assignment: CDR1 GTSNPN and CDR2 SVGIG (reference sequence). Trimming stripped 5 bases from V and 4 bases from J, with 9 bases between. Researchers ran the PCR with 60 Vbeta and 13 Jbeta primers. TCRdb keeps only in-frame clones here, not all; method: immunoSEQ multiplex PCR. The sample includes 70,000 to 90,000 clones, roughly 64% of them seen just once. Turning to this clone: Its cognate antigen is unknown.

The sample taken for sequencing was PBMCs. The V gene is TRBV30, the J gene TRBJ2-1, with D maybe TRBD2 (5 bases). This sequence was found in a woman between 40 and 50 years old in good health and CMV-seropositive. The CDR3: CAWGLMYNEQFF. The DNA for the CDR3 is TGTGCCTGGGGACTCATGTACAATGAGCAGTTCTTC.